Detailed here is one TCR beta chain. Antigen: not known. The data were taken from a study of molecular identifiers for immune sequencing clone quantification. The study, taken as a whole, reports: A shared barcode on identical TCR molecules could lead to underestimated sizes for highly expanded clones.

Looked up from germline, CDR1 is MNHEY and CDR2 is SVGEGT. This CDR3 has 14 amino acids. Trimming pared 2 bases from V and 2 bases from J, leaving 10 bases between. As previously described, bulk TCR libraries were made using listed TCR primers. One entry per CDR3 protein, called by TCRdb with MiXCR from the PCR reads. The sample records about 510,000 distinct CDR3 sequences, around 21% being singletons. The genes are TRBV6-2 or TRBV6-3 and TRBJ2-7, with D possibly matching TRBD1 (5 bases). The sequencing input was naive CD8+ T cells from blood, with Jurkat cell RNA spiked in. Subset described: FACS-sorted CD8+CD4-CCR7+CD45RA+ naive T cells. The receptor was isolated from a human donor in good health. Some libraries in this study had Jurkat cell RNA spiked in. The CDR3: CASSYGARPYEQYF. In DNA form, the CDR3 reads TGTGCCAGCAGTTACGGGGCCAGACCCTACGAGCAGTACTTC.